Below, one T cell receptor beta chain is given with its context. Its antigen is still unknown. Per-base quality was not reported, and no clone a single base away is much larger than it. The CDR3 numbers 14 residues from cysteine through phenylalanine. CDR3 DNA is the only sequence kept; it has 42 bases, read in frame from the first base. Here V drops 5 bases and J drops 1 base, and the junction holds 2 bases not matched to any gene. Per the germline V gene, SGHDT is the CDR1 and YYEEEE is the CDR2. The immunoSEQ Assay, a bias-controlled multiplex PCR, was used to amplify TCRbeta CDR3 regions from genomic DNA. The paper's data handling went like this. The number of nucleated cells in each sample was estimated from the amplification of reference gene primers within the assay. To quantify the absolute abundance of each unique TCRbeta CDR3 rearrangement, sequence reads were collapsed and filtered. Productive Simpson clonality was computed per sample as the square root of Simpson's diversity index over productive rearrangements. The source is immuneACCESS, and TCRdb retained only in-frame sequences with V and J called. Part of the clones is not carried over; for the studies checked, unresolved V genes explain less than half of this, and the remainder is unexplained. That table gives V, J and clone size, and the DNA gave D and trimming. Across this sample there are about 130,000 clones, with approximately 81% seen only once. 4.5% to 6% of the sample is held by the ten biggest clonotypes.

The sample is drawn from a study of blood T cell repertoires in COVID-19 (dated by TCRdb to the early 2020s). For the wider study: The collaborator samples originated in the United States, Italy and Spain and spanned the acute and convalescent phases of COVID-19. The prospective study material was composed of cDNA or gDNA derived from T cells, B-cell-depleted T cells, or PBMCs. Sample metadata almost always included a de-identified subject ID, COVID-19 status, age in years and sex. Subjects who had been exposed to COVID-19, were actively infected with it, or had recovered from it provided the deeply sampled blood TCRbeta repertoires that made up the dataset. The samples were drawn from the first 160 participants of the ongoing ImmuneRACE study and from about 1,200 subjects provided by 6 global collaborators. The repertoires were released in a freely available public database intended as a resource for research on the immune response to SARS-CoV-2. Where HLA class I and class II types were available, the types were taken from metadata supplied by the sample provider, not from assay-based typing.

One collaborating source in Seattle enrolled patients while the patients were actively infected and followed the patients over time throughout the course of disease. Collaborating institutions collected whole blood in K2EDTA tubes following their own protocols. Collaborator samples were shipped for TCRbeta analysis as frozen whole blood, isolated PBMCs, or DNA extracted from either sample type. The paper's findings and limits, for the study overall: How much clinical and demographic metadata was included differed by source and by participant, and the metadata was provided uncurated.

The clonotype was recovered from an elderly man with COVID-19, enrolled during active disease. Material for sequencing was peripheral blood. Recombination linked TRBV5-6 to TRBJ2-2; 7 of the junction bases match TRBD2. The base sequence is TGTGCCAGCAGAGAGCGGGGGAACACCGGGGAGCTGTTTTTT. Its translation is CASRERGNTGELFF.